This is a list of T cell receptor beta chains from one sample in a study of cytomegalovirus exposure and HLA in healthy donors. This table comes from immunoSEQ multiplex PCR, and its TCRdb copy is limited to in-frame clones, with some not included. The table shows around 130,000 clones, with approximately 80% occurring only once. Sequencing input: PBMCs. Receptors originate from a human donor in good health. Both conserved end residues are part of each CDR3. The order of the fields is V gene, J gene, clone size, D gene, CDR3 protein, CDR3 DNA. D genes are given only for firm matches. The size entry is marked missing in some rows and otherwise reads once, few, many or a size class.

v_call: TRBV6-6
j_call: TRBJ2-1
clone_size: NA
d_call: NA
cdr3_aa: CASRGLGNEQFF
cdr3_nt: TGTGCCAGCAGGGGTCTAGGAAATGAGCAGTTCTTC

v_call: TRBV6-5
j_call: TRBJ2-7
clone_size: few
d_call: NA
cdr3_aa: CASSDRVEQYF
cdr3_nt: TGTGCCAGCAGTGATCGGGTCGAGCAGTACTTC

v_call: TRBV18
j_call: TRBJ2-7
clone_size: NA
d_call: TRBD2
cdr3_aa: CASSQGTSGGPAYEQYF
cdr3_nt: TGTGCCAGCTCACAAGGGACTAGCGGGGGGCCCGCCTACGAGCAGTACTTC

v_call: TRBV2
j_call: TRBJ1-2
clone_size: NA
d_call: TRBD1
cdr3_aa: CASWGQGNYGYTF
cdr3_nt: TGTGCCAGCTGGGGACAGGGAAACTATGGCTACACCTTC

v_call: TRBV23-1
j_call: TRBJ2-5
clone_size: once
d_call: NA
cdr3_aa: CASSRGTQYF
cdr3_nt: TGCGCCAGCAGTCGAGGGACCCAGTACTTC

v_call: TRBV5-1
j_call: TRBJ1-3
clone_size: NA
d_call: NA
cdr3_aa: CASSLETAGNTIYF
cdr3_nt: TGCGCCAGCAGCTTGGAGACAGCTGGAAACACCATATATTTT

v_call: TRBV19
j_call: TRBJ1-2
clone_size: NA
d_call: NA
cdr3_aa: CASSIDRRQNYGYTF
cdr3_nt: TGTGCCAGTAGTATAGATCGGAGGCAGAACTATGGCTACACCTTC

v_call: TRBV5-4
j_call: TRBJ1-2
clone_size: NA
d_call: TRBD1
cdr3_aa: CASRTDRGGYTF
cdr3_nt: TGTGCCAGCAGGACGGACAGGGGTGGCTACACCTTC

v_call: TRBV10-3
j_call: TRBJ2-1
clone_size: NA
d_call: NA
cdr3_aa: CAISDQGRMYNEQFF
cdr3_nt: TGTGCCATCAGTGACCAGGGGCGCATGTACAATGAGCAGTTCTTC

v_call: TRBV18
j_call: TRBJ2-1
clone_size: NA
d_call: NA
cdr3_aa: CASSPLENEQFF
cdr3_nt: TGTGCCAGCTCACCCCTAGAGAATGAGCAGTTCTTC

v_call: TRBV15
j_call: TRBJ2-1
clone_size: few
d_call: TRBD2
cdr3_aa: CATSRDSDGGNEQFF
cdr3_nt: TGTGCCACCAGCAGAGATTCGGACGGGGGGAATGAGCAGTTCTTC

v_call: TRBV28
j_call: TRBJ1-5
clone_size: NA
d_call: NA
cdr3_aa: CASNYGINQPQHF
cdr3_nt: TGTGCCAGCAACTACGGGATCAATCAGCCCCAGCATTTT

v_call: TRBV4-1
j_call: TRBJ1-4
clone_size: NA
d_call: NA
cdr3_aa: CASSQGVGRVLNVGEKLFF
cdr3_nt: TGCGCCAGCAGCCAAGGGGTGGGGCGCGTCCTTAACGTTGGGGAAAAACTGTTTTTT

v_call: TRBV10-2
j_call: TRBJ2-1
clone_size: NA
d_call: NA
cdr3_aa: CASSESISGEQFF
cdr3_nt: TGCGCCAGCAGTGAGTCGATCTCGGGTGAGCAGTTCTTC

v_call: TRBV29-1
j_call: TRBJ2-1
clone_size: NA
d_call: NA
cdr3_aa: CSVEGGRLEQFF
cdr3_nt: TGCAGCGTTGAAGGAGGGCGCCTTGAGCAGTTCTTC

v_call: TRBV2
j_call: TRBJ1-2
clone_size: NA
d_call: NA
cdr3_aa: CASSPGGASYGYTF
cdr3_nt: TGTGCCAGCTCCCCCGGAGGGGCTAGCTATGGCTACACCTTC

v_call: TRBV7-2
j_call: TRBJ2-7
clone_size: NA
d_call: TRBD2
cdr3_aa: CASSLFASGGAMVAREQYF
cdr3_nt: TGTGCCAGCAGCTTATTCGCTAGCGGGGGGGCGATGGTGGCGCGGGAGCAGTACTTC

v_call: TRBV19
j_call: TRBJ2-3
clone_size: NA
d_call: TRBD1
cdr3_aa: CASSPGQGRADTQYF
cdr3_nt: TGTGCCAGTAGCCCGGGACAGGGGCGCGCAGATACGCAGTATTTT

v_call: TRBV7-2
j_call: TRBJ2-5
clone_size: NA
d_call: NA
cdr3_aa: CASSVQTYEQDF
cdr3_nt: TGTGCCAGCAGCGTCCAGACCTACGAGCAGGACTTC

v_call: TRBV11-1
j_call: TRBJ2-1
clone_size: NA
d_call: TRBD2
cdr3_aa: CASSPWVAGGRGEQFF
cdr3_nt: TGTGCCAGCAGCCCCTGGGTAGCGGGGGGACGTGGTGAGCAGTTCTTC

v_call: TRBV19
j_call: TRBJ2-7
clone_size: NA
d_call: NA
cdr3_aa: CASSFGQYYEQYF
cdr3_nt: TGTGCCAGTAGTTTCGGACAGTACTACGAGCAGTACTTC

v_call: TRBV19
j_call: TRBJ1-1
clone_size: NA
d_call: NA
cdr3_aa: CASRTPGGVNTEAFF
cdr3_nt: TGTGCCAGTAGGACTCCCGGAGGGGTGAACACTGAAGCTTTCTTT

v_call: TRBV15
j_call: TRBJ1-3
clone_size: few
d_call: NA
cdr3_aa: CATSRDPQGIGTIYF
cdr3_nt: TGTGCCACCAGCAGAGATCCACAGGGTATCGGCACCATATATTTT

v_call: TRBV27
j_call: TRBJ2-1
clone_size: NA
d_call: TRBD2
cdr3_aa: CASSSTTSGGFSEQFF
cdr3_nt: TGTGCCAGCAGTTCGACGACTAGCGGGGGGTTTAGTGAGCAGTTCTTC

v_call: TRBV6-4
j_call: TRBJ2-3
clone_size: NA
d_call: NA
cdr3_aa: CASKAQASTDTQYF
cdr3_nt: TGTGCCAGCAAGGCCCAGGCTAGCACAGATACGCAGTATTTT

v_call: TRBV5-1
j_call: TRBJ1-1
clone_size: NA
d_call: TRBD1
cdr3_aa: CASRATGGGGDTEAFF
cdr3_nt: TGCGCCAGCAGGGCAACAGGGGGCGGCGGGGACACTGAAGCTTTCTTT

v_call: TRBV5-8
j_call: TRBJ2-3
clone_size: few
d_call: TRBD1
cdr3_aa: CASSDRGGTDTQYF
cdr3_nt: TGTGCCAGCAGCGACAGGGGGGGCACAGATACGCAGTATTTT

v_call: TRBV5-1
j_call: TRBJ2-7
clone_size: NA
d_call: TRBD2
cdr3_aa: CASSPGLAGGQAYEQYF
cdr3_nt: TGCGCCAGCAGCCCGGGACTAGCGGGGGGACAAGCCTACGAGCAGTACTTC

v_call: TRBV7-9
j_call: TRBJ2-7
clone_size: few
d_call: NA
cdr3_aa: CASMGQANSYEQYF
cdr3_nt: TGTGCCAGCATGGGGCAGGCGAACTCCTACGAGCAGTACTTC

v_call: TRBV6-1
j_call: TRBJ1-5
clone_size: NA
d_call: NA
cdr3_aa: CASGRVRNQPQHF
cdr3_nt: TGTGCCAGCGGCAGGGTACGGAATCAGCCCCAGCATTTT

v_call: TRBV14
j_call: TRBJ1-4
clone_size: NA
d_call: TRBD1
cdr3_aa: CASSQVPGTESF
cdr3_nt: TGTGCCAGCAGCCAAGTACCCGGGACAGAGTCTTTT

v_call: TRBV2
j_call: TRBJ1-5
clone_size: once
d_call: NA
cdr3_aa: CASSELGGDPVQPQHF
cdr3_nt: TGTGCCAGCAGTGAATTAGGGGGTGATCCTGTGCAGCCCCAGCATTTT

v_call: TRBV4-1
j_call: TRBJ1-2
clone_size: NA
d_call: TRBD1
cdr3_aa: CASSPGQGKRSGYTF
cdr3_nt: TGCGCCAGCAGCCCCGGACAGGGGAAGAGGAGTGGCTACACCTTC

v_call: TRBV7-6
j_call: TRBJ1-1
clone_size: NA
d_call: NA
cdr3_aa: CASSPDSLNTEAFF
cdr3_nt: TGTGCCAGCAGCCCCGACAGTCTGAACACTGAAGCTTTCTTT

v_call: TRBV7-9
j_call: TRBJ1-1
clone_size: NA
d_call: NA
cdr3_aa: CASSHMNTEAFF
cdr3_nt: TGTGCCAGCAGCCACATGAACACTGAAGCTTTCTTT

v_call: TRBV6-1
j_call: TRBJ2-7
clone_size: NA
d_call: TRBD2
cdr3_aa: CASSSGGMVYEQYF
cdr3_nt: TGTGCCAGCAGTTCGGGAGGGATGGTCTACGAGCAGTACTTC

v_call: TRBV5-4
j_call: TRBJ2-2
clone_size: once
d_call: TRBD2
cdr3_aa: CASSFGLAGTIGELFF
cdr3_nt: TGTGCCAGCAGCTTCGGACTAGCGGGGACTATCGGGGAGCTGTTTTTT

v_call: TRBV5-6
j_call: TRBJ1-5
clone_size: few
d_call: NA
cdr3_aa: CASSPGDGQPQHF
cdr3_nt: TGTGCCAGCAGCCCGGGGGATGGTCAGCCCCAGCATTTT

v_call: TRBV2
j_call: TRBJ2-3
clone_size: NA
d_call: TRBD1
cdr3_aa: CASGHANRDRDRADTQYF
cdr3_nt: TGTGCCAGCGGTCACGCAAACCGGGACAGGGATAGGGCAGATACGCAGTATTTT

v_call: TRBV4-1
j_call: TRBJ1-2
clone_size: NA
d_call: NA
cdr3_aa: CASSQEDRTSRGYTF
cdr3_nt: TGCGCCAGCAGCCAAGAAGACAGGACCTCTCGGGGCTACACCTTC

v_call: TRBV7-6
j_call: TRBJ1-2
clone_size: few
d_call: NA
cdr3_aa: CASSSSRVSGYTF
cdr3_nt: TGTGCCAGCAGCTCGTCCAGGGTTAGCGGCTACACCTTC